This note documents a single T cell receptor (beta chain) sequence. Antigen: not known. This specimen comes from a study of OX40 agonist ivuxolimab in advanced cancers. Overall study: Dose-escalation cases comprised hepatocellular carcinoma, melanoma, renal cell or head and neck cancer. Checkpoint inhibitors had been given previously to around 38% of patients.

Autoimmune disease history or systemic immunosuppression was exclusionary. Germline CDR1 ENHRY, CDR2 SYGVKD. V gave up 4 bases and J gave up 0 bases; unmatched junction bases: 5. The CDR3 runs 16 residues. Study-level results: Expanded clones were, on average, more numerous among CD8+ T cells than CD4+.

Produced via immunoSEQ multiplex PCR; TCRdb's table is partial and in-frame only. The profile covers 25,000 to 30,000 clones, with more than 75% appearing a single time and roughly 15% taken by the ten largest. The material sequenced was CD4+ or CD8+ T cells sorted from blood, taken in a trial of the OX40 agonist ivuxolimab. The chain has TRBV10-3 and TRBJ2-1; 8 bases are a match to TRBD1. This clonotype originated in an adult with an advanced solid tumor such as melanoma, head and neck, liver or kidney cancer. This chain's CDR3 is CAISGDRRSSYNEQFF. The CDR3 DNA is TGTGCCATCAGTGGGGACAGGAGAAGCTCCTACAATGAGCAGTTCTTC.